This T cell receptor beta chain emerged from a study of somatic mutations in cytotoxic T cells in rheumatoid arthritis. Study-level information: The flow sorting of some V beta antibody-stained T-cell populations reached nearly 100% purity, and the sorted populations included V beta1+ cells sequenced for TCRB.

Here immunoSEQ multiplex PCR was the method, and the copy in TCRdb shows in-frame clones only, minus some. The sample shows about 10,000 clones, around nine tenths of them seen only once. CDR1 LNHDA and CDR2 SQIVND come from the germline V gene (reference sequence). The germline V and J ends were trimmed by 6 bases and 2 bases, with 16 bases remaining between them. This CDR3 is 15 amino acids long. This sequence originates from a woman aged 18-35 years with rheumatoid arthritis. The chain links TRBV19 to TRBJ1-2, with D maybe TRBD1 (5 bases). Sample: CD8+ T cells sorted from blood. CDR3 region: CASRSLDTLNYGYTF. For the CDR3, the DNA is TGTGCCAGTAGATCCTTGGACACGTTGAACTATGGCTACACCTTC.